This T cell receptor (beta chain) was identified in a study of T cells in Graves' hyperthyroidism and ophthalmopathy. The study, taken as a whole, reports: Classification by a 13 V-J model distinguished ophthalmopathy from stable hyperthyroidism. Most thyroid-expanded clonotypes above 0.001 were also found in blood.

The TCR beta CDR3 regions underwent amplification using RNA transcripts as the source. The HTBI primer set drove a first-round RT-PCR of the TCR CDR3. MiXCR, applied by TCRdb to the multiplex PCR reads, yields one record per CDR3 protein. The sample contains approximately 640,000 distinct CDR3 sequences, 45% of which appear only once. Worth noting for this clonotype: The antigen remains undetermined.

Trimming cost V 8 bases and J 0 bases, with 8 bases left between them. The CDR3 runs to 11 residues. CDR1 SQVTM and CDR2 ANQGSEA come from the germline V gene. The chain carries TRBV29-1 and TRBJ2-7; D not certain. This sequence originates from an adult man with Graves' disease, either hyperthyroidism or ophthalmopathy (not recorded which). Specimen: peripheral blood or thyroid tissue (not recorded which). CDR3 bases: TGCAGCAGTGGGTTCTCCTACGAGCAGTACTTC. Translation gives CSSGFSYEQYF.